Listed here are 20 T cell receptor beta chains from one sample, sequenced in a study of blood T cell repertoires in COVID-19. Sequenced by immunoSEQ multiplex PCR; TCRdb stores in-frame clones only, minus some. The table shows under 400,000 clones, with approximately 88% occurring only once. Sequenced: peripheral blood. Receptors originate from a young woman with COVID-19, enrolled during active disease.

There are a few counts of this clone. The chain's CDR3 is CASSPARTGAAYGYTF. The CDR3 coding sequence is TGTGCCAGCTCACCGGCTCGGACAGGGGCGGCCTATGGCTACACCTTC. This chain uses TRBV18 with TRBJ1-2; TRBD1 matches 9 bases. V dropped 3 bases and J dropped 4; count of bases not matched to a gene: 9. CDR3 length: 16 residues. The germline V gene has CDR1 KGHSH and CDR2 LQKENI.

This clone was seen just once. The chain combines TRBV27 with TRBJ1-6; D not certain. Germline lookup yields CDR1 MNHEY and CDR2 SMNVEV (reference sequence). Trimming took off 2 bases at V and 0 bases at J, with 17 bases between the two ends. This CDR3 has 19 residues. The CDR3: CASSLTRAARSSYNSPLHF. CDR3 sequence (DNA): TGTGCCAGCAGTTTAACGAGGGCCGCAAGAAGCTCCTATAATTCACCCCTCCACTTT.

The V gene is TRBV12-5, the J gene TRBJ1-5, with D unresolved. V gave up 3 bases and J gave up 5 bases, with 8 bases separating them. Germline-derived CDR1 and CDR2 are LGHNT and FRNRAP. This CDR3 has 13 amino acids. The CDR3 sequence: CASGFQVDQPQHF. The CDR3 bases are TGTGCTAGTGGTTTTCAGGTGGATCAGCCCCAGCATTTT.

The chain carries TRBV6-5 and TRBJ2-5; 8 positions match TRBD1. V lost 7 bases and J lost 5; bases outside the gene matches: 9. The CDR3 covers 14 residues. CDR1 and CDR2 (germline): MNHEY, SVGAGI. The CDR3: CASTLRTGMETQYF. CDR3 nucleotide sequence: TGTGCCAGCACCCTACGGACAGGGATGGAGACCCAGTACTTC.

V and J are TRBV3-1 (or the pseudogene TRBV3-2) and TRBJ2-1, with 9 bases aligning to TRBD2. The trim removed 2 bases at V and 7 bases at J, leaving 3 bases unmatched. From germline, CDR1 is LGHDT and CDR2 YNNKEL (reference sequence). The CDR3 is 14 residues long. This CDR3 reads CASSQRGGANEQFF. The CDR3 nucleotides read TGTGCCAGCAGCCAACGCGGGGGGGCGAATGAGCAGTTCTTC.

V gene TRBV28 combines with J gene TRBJ1-2; no clear D. The germline gives CDR1 MDHEN, CDR2 SYDVKM. V lost 3 bases and J lost 8, with 19 bases in between. CDR3 length: 15 residues. The DNA for the CDR3 is TGTGCCAGCAGTTTCCCGCTTACAGTAAATTTAGGCTACACCTTC. This translates into CASSFPLTVNLGYTF.

The rearrangement joins TRBV9 to TRBJ2-1, with 9 nucleotides matching TRBD2. CDR3 size: 15 residues. J lost 6 bases, V lost 4 bases, and 8 bases had no gene match. The germline V gene has CDR1 SGDLS and CDR2 YYNGEE. For the CDR3, the DNA is TGTGCCAGCAGCCCGGAGCGGGGGGCAGGCAATGAGCAGTTCTTC. Amino acids: CASSPERGAGNEQFF. The full variable domain, completed using reference TRBV9 and TRBJ2-1, is DSGVTQTPKHLITATGQRVTLRCSPRSGDLSVYWYQQSLDQGLQFLIQYYNGEERAKGNILERFSAQQFPDLHSELNLSSLELGDSALYFCASSPERGAGNEQFFGPGTRLTVL.

This clone was seen a single time. This sequence joins TRBV30 and TRBJ1-3; TRBD1 agrees at 8 bases. V trimming: 0 bases; J trimming: 4 bases; junction bases outside the gene matches: 14. This CDR3 is 18 amino acids long. CDR1 and CDR2 (germline): GTSNPN, SVGIG (reference sequence). CDR3 sequence (DNA): TGTGCCTGGAGTGTACCCTGGGACAGGAGGGCGGAAGGAAACACCATATATTTT. Its translation: CAWSVPWDRRAEGNTIYF.

This sequence joins TRBV3-1 (or the pseudogene TRBV3-2) and TRBJ1-2; a possible D gene is TRBD1 (6 bases). The V gene lost 1 base and the J gene lost 8 bases, with 11 bases spanning the gap. CDR1 and CDR2 (germline): LGHDT, YNNKEL (reference sequence). This CDR3 is 13 amino acids long. Here the CDR3 reads CASSQGYRGGYTF. The CDR3 nucleotides read TGTGCCAGCAGCCAAGGTTATAGGGGGGGCTACACCTTC.

The chain recombines TRBV19 with TRBJ1-1; D unresolved. V shed 6 bases and J shed 7 bases, with 15 bases lying between them. Germline CDR1 LNHDA, CDR2 SQIVND (reference sequence). The CDR3 covers 13 residues. CDR3 nucleotide sequence: TGTGCCAGTAGGTCAGGTGCATACGGTGAAGCTTTCTTT. Protein: CASRSGAYGEAFF.

This clone has just a few counts. The chain joins TRBV18 to TRBJ2-3; 12 bases align to TRBD2. The CDR3 totals 17 residues. CDR1 and CDR2 from the germline V gene are KGHSH and LQKENI. V shed 7 bases, J shed 5 bases, and the junction held 13 bases outside the gene matches. The CDR3 nucleotides are TGTGCCAGCTGTACCACGGCTAGCGGGGGGGCGATAGATACGCAGTATTTT. As protein: CASCTTASGGAIDTQYF.

The chain is built from TRBV27 and TRBJ1-5, with a possible D match to TRBD1 (6 bases). The CDR3 consists of 14 residues. Germline loops: CDR1 MNHEY, CDR2 SMNVEV (reference sequence). V shed 5 bases and J shed 3 bases, with 11 bases lying between them. Here the CDR3 DNA reads TGTGCCAGCAGTCCTCGGACAGACAATCAGCCCCAGCATTTT. Its translation is CASSPRTDNQPQHF.

Comment on this clone: Other DNA sequences within the sample encode an identical CDR3. As DNA, the CDR3 is TGCGCCAGCAGCCCCGACAGGGTCGGAGTCGATGAGCAGTTCTTC. It translates to CASSPDRVGVDEQFF. This chain connects TRBV5-1 to TRBJ2-1, with 7 bases lining up with TRBD1. The CDR3 is made up of 15 amino acids. The junction had 12 bases not matched to a gene; V was cut back by 4 bases and J by 8 bases. CDR1 is SGHRS and CDR2 is YFSETQ in the germline V gene.

CDR3 amino acids: CATSRVPTSGTGKFYEQYF. The CDR3 coding sequence is TGTGCCACCAGCAGAGTCCCCACTTCCGGGACAGGGAAGTTCTACGAGCAGTACTTC. This rearrangement joins TRBV15 to TRBJ2-7; TRBD1 matches 9 bases. The CDR3 is 19 residues long. V was clipped by 1 base and J by 3 bases; unmatched bases: 16. Germline CDR1 and CDR2: LNHNV and YYDKDF (reference sequence). Supplemented by reference TRBV15 and TRBJ2-7, the full variable domain reads DAMVIQNPRYQVTQFGKPVTLSCSQTLNHNVMYWYQQKSSQAPKLLFHYYDKDFNNEADTPDNFQSRRPNTSFCFLDIRSPGLGDTAMYLCATSRVPTSGTGKFYEQYFGPGTRLTVT.

The genes are TRBV6-5 and TRBJ1-6; 8 bases line up with TRBD1. The CDR3 runs 15 residues. Germline values: CDR1 MNHEY, CDR2 SVGAGI. J was trimmed by 10 bases and V by 6 bases; bases with no gene match: 11. The CDR3 protein is CASRRSRGLRSPLHF. CDR3 nucleotides: TGTGCCAGCAGACGATCCAGGGGGCTCAGGTCACCCCTCCACTTT.

The V and J genes are TRBV15 and TRBJ2-5, with TRBD2 as a possible D gene (6 bases). CDR3 length: 16 amino acids. The germline gives CDR1 LNHNV, CDR2 YYDKDF (reference sequence). The V and J ends lost 5 bases and 1 base respectively, with 17 bases between them. The DNA of the CDR3 is TGTGCCACCAGCCACCGACTAGGAGGAGCCCAAGAGACCCAGTACTTC. Protein product: CATSHRLGGAQETQYF.

CDR3: CAWSVLLGGYTF. The CDR3 region has the DNA TGTGCCTGGAGTGTTCTCCTAGGAGGCTACACCTTC. The chain employs TRBV30 and TRBJ1-2; D unclear. Per the germline V gene, CDR1 is GTSNPN and CDR2 is SVGIG (reference sequence). The V end lost 0 bases, the J end lost 8 bases, and 10 bases lay between the germline ends. This CDR3 contains 12 residues.

This chain connects TRBV7-2 to TRBJ2-1; the match to TRBD2 covers 9 bases. J was trimmed by 11 bases and V by 5 bases; bases with no gene match: 22. Germline V lookup: CDR1 SGHTA, CDR2 FQGNSA. The CDR3 sequence is 18 residues long. CDR3: CASSPQGGSGGAGGKQFF. Written as DNA, the CDR3 is TGTGCCAGCAGCCCACAGGGTGGTAGCGGGGGTGCGGGAGGGAAGCAGTTCTTC.

The chain couples TRBV25-1 to TRBJ1-2; D is possibly TRBD1 (6 bases). The CDR3 spans 13 residues. Germline V gene sequence: CDR1 MGHDK, CDR2 SYGVNS. V was pared by 5 bases and J by 4 bases, with 11 bases between. The CDR3 here is CASSTTGTYGYTF. CDR3 sequence (DNA): TGTGCCAGCAGTACGACAGGCACCTATGGCTACACCTTC.

The chain couples TRBV2 to TRBJ1-2, with a tentative D call TRBD1 (6 bases). This CDR3 has 14 residues. V dropped 7 bases and J dropped 6 bases, with 18 bases sitting between them. The germline V gene encodes CDR1 SNHLY and CDR2 FYNNEI. CDR3 in DNA: TGTGCCAGCATCCTAGAACAGGGAGGGCATGGCTACACCTTC. Its protein is CASILEQGGHGYTF.